These 21 T cell receptor beta chains share one sample of origin, sequenced in a study of shared clonotypes between healthy human individuals. Profiling relied on immunoSEQ multiplex PCR, and the TCRdb table lists in-frame clones only, not all of them. The data contain hundreds of thousands of clones, roughly 96% of them singletons. The naive CD8 population came from CD45RO-negative cells selected for CCR7, without terminally differentiated effector memory CD45RA+ cells. Sequencing used naive CD8+ T cells sorted from blood. The receptors stem from a woman younger than 45 in good health.

The gene calls are TRBV28 and TRBJ2-6, with D maybe TRBD1 (5 bases). V dropped 3 bases and J dropped 0 bases, with 15 bases sitting between them. The CDR3 has 18 residues. Germline assignment: CDR1 MDHEN and CDR2 SYDVKM. The CDR3, as DNA: TGTGCCAGCAGTTTTCGCCCAGGGAAAAACTCTGGGGCCAACGTCCTGACTTTC. Its translation: CASSFRPGKNSGANVLTF.

The chain combines TRBV5-1 with TRBJ2-2; no clear D gene. In germline, CDR1 is SGHRS, CDR2 YFSETQ. Trimming pared 2 bases from V and 4 bases from J, leaving 15 bases between. The CDR3 contains 16 residues. The CDR3 loop is CASSFGVYGATGELFF. The CDR3 region has the DNA TGCGCCAGCAGCTTTGGAGTATACGGAGCCACCGGGGAGCTGTTTTTT.

V and J are TRBV5-8 and TRBJ1-3; no firm D call. CDR1 and CDR2 from the germline V gene are SGHTS and YDEGEE. Trimming removed 0 bases from V and 0 bases from J, with 7 bases in between. There are 15 residues in the CDR3. The CDR3 DNA reads as TGTGCCAGCAGCTTGGAACAGTTCTCTGGAAACACCATATATTTT. Translating it yields CASSLEQFSGNTIYF.

This rearrangement joins TRBV4-1 to TRBJ1-5; no clear D gene. Germline CDR1 is MGHRA and CDR2 is YSYEKL. The CDR3 totals 16 residues. V lost 0 bases and J lost 0, with 9 bases in between. The CDR3 loop is CASSQERQVSNQPQHF. The CDR3, as DNA: TGCGCCAGCAGCCAAGAACGCCAGGTTAGCAATCAGCCCCAGCATTTT.

This clone was picked up a small number of times. V and J are TRBV13 and TRBJ1-1; 7 positions agree with TRBD1. Germline CDR1 and CDR2: PRHDT and FYEKMQ (reference sequence). This CDR3 is built from 15 residues. V lost 5 bases to trimming and J lost 0 bases; unmatched junction nucleotides: 6. The CDR3 reads CASSLVTGMNTEAFF. The DNA for the CDR3 is TGTGCCAGCAGCCTTGTGACAGGGATGAACACTGAAGCTTTCTTT.

As DNA, the CDR3 is TGTGCCAGCAGTTACTCAAAGGGGAACACTGAAGCTTTCTTT. It is translated as CASSYSKGNTEAFF. J is TRBJ1-1 and V is TRBV6-5, with D uncertain. Germline CDR1 reads MNHEY; CDR2 reads SVGAGI. CDR3 size: 14 residues. Trimming removed 0 bases from V and 1 base from J, with 6 bases in between.

J is TRBJ2-1 and V is TRBV4-1; 7 bases are shared with TRBD2. The CDR3 has 15 amino acids. Germline V CDR1 and CDR2: MGHRA, YSYEKL. The V and J ends lost 1 base and 4 bases, in that order; junction bases with no gene match: 4. CDR3 sequence reads: CASSQVAGEYNEQFF. The CDR3 DNA sequence: TGCGCCAGCAGCCAAGTGGCGGGAGAATACAATGAGCAGTTCTTC.

The CDR3 DNA sequence: TGTGCCAGCAGCCCCCTACGGTACAATGAGCAGTTCTTC. Protein product: CASSPLRYNEQFF. The chain is built from TRBV11-2 and TRBJ2-1; unclear D gene. Trimming stripped 5 bases from V and 4 bases from J, with 9 bases between. This CDR3 spans 13 amino acids. CDR1 and CDR2 from the germline V gene are SGHAT and FQNNGV.

The CDR3, as DNA: TGTGCCAGCAGTTTCCCCGGGGGGAACGGCTACACCTTC. Translation gives CASSFPGGNGYTF. This sequence joins TRBV27 and TRBJ1-2, with D perhaps TRBD1 (5 bases). CDR1 and CDR2 (germline): MNHEY, SMNVEV (reference sequence). This CDR3 comprises 13 residues. The germline V and J ends were trimmed by 3 bases and 8 bases, with 13 bases remaining between them.

This sequence joins TRBV7-9 and TRBJ1-1; D gene ambiguous. Trimming shortened V by 7 bases and J by 1 base, and 10 bases separated the two germline ends. The CDR3 has 13 residues. CDR1 is SEHNR and CDR2 is FQNEAQ in the germline V gene (reference sequence). As DNA, the CDR3 is TGTGCCAGCACCCTTCGGGGGAACACTGAAGCTTTCTTT. Protein: CASTLRGNTEAFF.

This chain links TRBV7-8 with TRBJ1-3; D is uncertain. This CDR3 is 11 amino acids long. V was shortened by 5 bases and J by 4 bases, with 3 bases between the two germline ends. Germline lookup yields CDR1 SGHVS and CDR2 FQNEAQ. The CDR3 coding sequence is TGTGCCAGCAGCCAAGGAAACACCATATATTTT. Its translation is CASSQGNTIYF.

This chain uses TRBV30 with TRBJ1-4; 9 bases map to TRBD1. Unmatched junction bases numbered 4, after V lost 2 bases and J lost 6 bases. The CDR3 sequence is 14 residues long. The germline V gene encodes CDR1 GTSNPN and CDR2 SVGIG (reference sequence). The CDR3 sequence: CAWSKGQGYEKLFF. CDR3 in DNA: TGTGCCTGGAGTAAAGGACAGGGGTATGAAAAACTGTTTTTT.

The chain couples TRBV1 to TRBJ1-5; TRBD1 is the table's D call, not checked against the DNA. TRBV1 represents a pseudogene. This CDR3 is 16 amino acids long. The CDR3 DNA reads TGCACCAGCAGCCCAGGACAGGGTGGCGTCAATCAGCCCCAGCATTTT. Its translation is CTSSPGQGGVNQPQHF.

The V call is TRBV28, the J call TRBJ2-6, with D maybe TRBD1 (6 bases). Germline V gene data show CDR1 as MDHEN and CDR2 as SYDVKM. This CDR3 is built from 18 residues. Trimming shortened V by 5 bases and J by 1 base, and 18 bases separated the two germline ends. The CDR3 is CASSLPSITGSGANVLTF. The DNA of the CDR3 is TGTGCCAGCAGTCTCCCCAGCATTACAGGGTCTGGGGCCAACGTCCTGACTTTC.

The chain carries TRBV4-1 and TRBJ2-7, with TRBD2 identical over 10 bases. Trimming at V came to 4 bases and at J to 3 bases, leaving 3 bases not matched to a gene. The germline CDR1 and CDR2 sequences are MGHRA and YSYEKL. CDR3 length: 14 amino acids. The CDR3 protein is CASSLGTSDYEQYF. CDR3 in DNA: TGCGCCAGCAGCCTCGGGACTAGCGACTACGAGCAGTACTTC.

The rearrangement links TRBV27 to TRBJ2-7; 15 bases line up with TRBD2. Losses at the gene ends were 6 bases for V and 5 bases for J; bases not matched to a gene: 5. CDR1 MNHEY and CDR2 SMNVEV come from the germline V gene (reference sequence). The CDR3 runs to 15 residues. This CDR3 reads CASRGLAGGLNEQYF. The CDR3 region has the DNA TGTGCCAGCAGGGGACTAGCGGGAGGTCTTAACGAGCAGTACTTC.

The V gene is TRBV7-8, the J gene TRBJ2-6; D is perhaps TRBD1 (6 bases). The CDR3 covers 15 residues. Per germline, CDR1 SGHVS and CDR2 FQNEAQ. With 5 bases removed from V and 3 bases from J, the gap between germline ends came to 11 bases. CDR3: CASSPDRFGANVLTF. Written as DNA, the CDR3 is TGTGCCAGCAGCCCAGACAGGTTTGGGGCCAACGTCCTGACTTTC.

The chain carries TRBV5-6 and TRBJ2-7; D ambiguous. Germline V lookup: CDR1 SGHDT, CDR2 YYEEEE. This CDR3 spans 15 amino acids. Trimming cost V 0 bases and J 5 bases, with 15 bases left between them. CDR3 DNA: TGTGCCAGCAGCTTGGGGTGGGTCCACGAGAACGAGCAGTACTTC. It translates to CASSLGWVHENEQYF.

The rearrangement uses TRBV7-9 and TRBJ2-7; 9 positions agree with TRBD1. There are 15 residues in the CDR3. V gave up 1 base and J gave up 4 bases; unmatched junction bases: 5. Germline assignment: CDR1 SEHNR and CDR2 FQNEAQ (reference sequence). CDR3 bases: TGTGCCAGCAGCTTAGGACCGGGACAGGGTTACGAGCAGTACTTC. Its translation: CASSLGPGQGYEQYF.

This sequence joins TRBV29-1 and TRBJ1-1; D is unclear. This CDR3 spans 10 amino acids. Trimming stripped 8 bases from V and 6 bases from J, with 10 bases between. CDR1 and CDR2 from the germline V gene are SQVTM and ANQGSEA. Here the CDR3 reads CSSGPPEAFF. The CDR3 DNA sequence: TGCAGCTCCGGGCCCCCTGAAGCTTTCTTT. The full variable domain, rest sourced from reference TRBV29-1 and TRBJ1-1, is SAVISQKPSRDICQRGTSLTIQCQVDSQVTMMFWYRQQPGQSLTLIATANQGSEATYESGFVIDKFPISRPNLTFSTLTVSNMSPEDSSIYLCSSGPPEAFFGQGTRLTVV.

Comment on this clone: Additional DNA sequences in this sample encode the identical CDR3. V gene TRBV6-6 combines with J gene TRBJ2-7; D is possibly TRBD1 (6 bases). Deletions cut 0 bases from V and 3 bases from J, with 9 bases between. The CDR3 runs 14 residues. Germline CDR1 reads MNHNY; CDR2 reads SVGAGI (reference sequence). For the CDR3, the DNA is TGTGCCAGCAGTTACTCGACAGGTGGCTACGAGCAGTACTTC. This codes for CASSYSTGGYEQYF.